Here is one T cell receptor (beta chain) with its context. Antigen unknown. The treatment: around 19 received Ad26.COV2.S at low or high dose, single or two shots; 5 received placebo; per-sample allocation not given. Samples analyzed were those drawn on day 63 after the first vaccine or placebo injection. The data are from a study of Ad26.COV2.S vaccination and SARS-CoV-2 variants. Points from the study as a whole: Non-spike TCR breadth was similar in vaccine and placebo recipients.

Trimming left V 4 bases short and J 6 bases short, with 6 bases between. The length of the CDR3 is 11 residues. Looked up from germline, CDR1 is WNHNN and CDR2 is SYGVQD (reference sequence). The table came from immunoSEQ multiplex PCR; TCRdb's copy has only in-frame clones and leaves some out. The sample lists about 400,000 clones, 92% seen once, with 1.5% to 2% in the top ten. The clonotype originates from a person aged 18-60 years who received the Ad26.COV2.S COVID-19 vaccine or a placebo. The source was peripheral blood, collected in a trial of Ad26.COV2.S vaccine versus placebo. The rearrangement uses TRBV10-1 and TRBJ1-2, with a tentative D call TRBD1 (5 bases). The CDR3 here is CASSVGDGYTF. The CDR3 DNA reads as TGCGCCAGCAGTGTAGGGGATGGCTACACCTTC.